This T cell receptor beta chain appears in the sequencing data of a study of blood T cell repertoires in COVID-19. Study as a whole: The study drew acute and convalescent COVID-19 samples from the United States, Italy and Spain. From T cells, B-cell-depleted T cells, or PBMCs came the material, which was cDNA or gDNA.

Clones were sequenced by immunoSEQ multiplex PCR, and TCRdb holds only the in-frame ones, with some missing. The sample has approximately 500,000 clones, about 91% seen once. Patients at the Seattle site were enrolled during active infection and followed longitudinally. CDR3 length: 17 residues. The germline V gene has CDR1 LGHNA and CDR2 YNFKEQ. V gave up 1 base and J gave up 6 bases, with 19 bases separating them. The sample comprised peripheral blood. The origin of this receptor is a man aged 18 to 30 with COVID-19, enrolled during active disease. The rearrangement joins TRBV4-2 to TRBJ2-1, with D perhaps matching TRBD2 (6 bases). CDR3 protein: CASSQVEGTGTGNEQFF. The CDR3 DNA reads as TGTGCCAGCAGCCAAGTGGAGGGCACGGGGACGGGCAATGAGCAGTTCTTC.